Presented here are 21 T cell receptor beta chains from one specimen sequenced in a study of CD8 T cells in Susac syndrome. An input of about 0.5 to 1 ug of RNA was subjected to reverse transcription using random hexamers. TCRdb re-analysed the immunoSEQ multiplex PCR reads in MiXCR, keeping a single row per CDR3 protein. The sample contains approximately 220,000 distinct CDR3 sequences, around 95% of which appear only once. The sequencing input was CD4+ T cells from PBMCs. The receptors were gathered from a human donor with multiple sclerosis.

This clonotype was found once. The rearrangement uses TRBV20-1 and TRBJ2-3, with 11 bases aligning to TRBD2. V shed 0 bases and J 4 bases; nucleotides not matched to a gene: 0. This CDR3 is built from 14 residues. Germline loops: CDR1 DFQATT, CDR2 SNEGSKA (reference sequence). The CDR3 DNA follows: TGCAGTGCTAGAGATAGCGGGGGGGCAGATACGCAGTATTTT. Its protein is CSARDSGGADTQYF.

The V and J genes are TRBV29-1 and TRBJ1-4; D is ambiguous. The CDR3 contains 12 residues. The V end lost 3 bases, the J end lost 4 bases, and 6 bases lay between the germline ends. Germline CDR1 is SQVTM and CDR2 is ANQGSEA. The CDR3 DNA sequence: TGCAGCGTTGAGGTTAATAATGAAAAACTGTTTTTT. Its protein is CSVEVNNEKLFF.

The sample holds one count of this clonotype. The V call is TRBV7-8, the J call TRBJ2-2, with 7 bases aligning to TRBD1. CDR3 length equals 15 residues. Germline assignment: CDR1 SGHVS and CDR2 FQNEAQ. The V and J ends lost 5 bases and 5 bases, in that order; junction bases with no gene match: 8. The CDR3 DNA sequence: TGTGCCAGCAGCGCGAGACAGGGCGGGACCGGGGAGCTGTTTTTT. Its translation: CASSARQGGTGELFF.

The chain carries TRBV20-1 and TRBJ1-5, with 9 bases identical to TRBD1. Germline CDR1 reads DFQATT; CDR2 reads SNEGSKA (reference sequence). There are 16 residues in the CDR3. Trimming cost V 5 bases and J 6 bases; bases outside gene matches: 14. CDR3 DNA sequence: TGCAGTGCTCCAGACCCCCGACAGGGGGATAGTCAGCCCCAGCATTTT. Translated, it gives CSAPDPRQGDSQPQHF.

The CDR3 region is CASSQQPPGTGYNEQFF. CDR3 DNA: TGTGCCAGCAGCCAACAACCTCCCGGGACAGGATACAATGAGCAGTTCTTC. The chain couples TRBV3-1 to TRBJ2-1; 8 nucleotides line up with TRBD1. The V and J ends lost 2 bases and 4 bases, in that order; junction bases with no gene match: 10. In germline, CDR1 is LGHDT, CDR2 YNNKEL (reference sequence). There are 17 residues in the CDR3.

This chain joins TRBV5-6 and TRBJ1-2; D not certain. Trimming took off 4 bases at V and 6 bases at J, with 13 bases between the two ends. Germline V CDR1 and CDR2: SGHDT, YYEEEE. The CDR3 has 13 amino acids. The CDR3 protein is CASSPRVGDGYTF. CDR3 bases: TGTGCCAGCAGCCCCCGTGTTGGGGATGGCTACACCTTC.

The CDR3, as DNA: TGCAGCGCCCGGCCGGGGACCCACACCGGGGAGCTGTTTTTT. Translated: CSARPGTHTGELFF. The chain combines TRBV29-1 with TRBJ2-2; the D gene could be TRBD1 or TRBD2 (5 bases each). CDR3 length: 14 residues. Trimming cost V 7 bases and J 3 bases, with 15 bases left between them. Germline V lookup: CDR1 SQVTM, CDR2 ANQGSEA.

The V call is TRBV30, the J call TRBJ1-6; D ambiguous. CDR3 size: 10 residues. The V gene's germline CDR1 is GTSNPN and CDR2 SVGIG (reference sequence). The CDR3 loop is CAWGNSPLHF. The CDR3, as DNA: TGTGCTTGGGGTAATTCACCCCTCCACTTT. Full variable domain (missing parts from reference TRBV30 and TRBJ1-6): SQTIHQWPATLVQPVGSPLSLECTVEGTSNPNLYWYRQAAGRGLQLLFYSVGIGQISSEVPQNLSASRPQDRQFILSSKKLLLSDSGFYLCAWGNSPLHFGNGTRLTVT.

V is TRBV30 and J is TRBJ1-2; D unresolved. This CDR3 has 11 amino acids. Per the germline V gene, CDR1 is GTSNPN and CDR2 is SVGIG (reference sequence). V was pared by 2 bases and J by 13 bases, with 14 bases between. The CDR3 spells CAWSHRTSPTF. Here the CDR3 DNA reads TGTGCCTGGAGTCACCGAACCTCCCCCACCTTC.

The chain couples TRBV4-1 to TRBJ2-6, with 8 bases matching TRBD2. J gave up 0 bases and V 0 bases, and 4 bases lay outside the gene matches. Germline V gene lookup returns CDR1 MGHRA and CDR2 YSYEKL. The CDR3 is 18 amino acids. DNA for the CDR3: TGCGCCAGCAGCCAAGAAGCGGGGGCCATCTCTGGGGCCAACGTCCTGACTTTC. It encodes CASSQEAGAISGANVLTF.

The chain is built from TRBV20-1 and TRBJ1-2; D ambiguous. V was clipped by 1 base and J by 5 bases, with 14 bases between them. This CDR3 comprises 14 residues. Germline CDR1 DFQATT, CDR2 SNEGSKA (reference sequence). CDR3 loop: CSARAEGTSYGYTF. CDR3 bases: TGCAGTGCTAGAGCCGAAGGTACCTCTTATGGCTACACCTTC.

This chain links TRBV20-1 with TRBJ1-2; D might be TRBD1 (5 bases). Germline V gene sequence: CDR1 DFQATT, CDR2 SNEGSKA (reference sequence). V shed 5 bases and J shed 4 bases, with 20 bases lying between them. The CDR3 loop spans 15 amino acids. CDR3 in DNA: TGCAGTGCTCCCCAACCTGGGACTCCCAGCTATGGCTACACCTTC. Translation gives CSAPQPGTPSYGYTF.

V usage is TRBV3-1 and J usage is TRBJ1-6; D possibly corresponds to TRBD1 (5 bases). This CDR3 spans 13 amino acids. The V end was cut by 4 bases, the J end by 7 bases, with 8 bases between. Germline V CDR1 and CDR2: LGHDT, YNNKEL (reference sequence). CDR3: CASSPQGNSPLHF. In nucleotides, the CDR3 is TGTGCCAGCAGCCCCCAGGGAAATTCACCCCTCCACTTT.

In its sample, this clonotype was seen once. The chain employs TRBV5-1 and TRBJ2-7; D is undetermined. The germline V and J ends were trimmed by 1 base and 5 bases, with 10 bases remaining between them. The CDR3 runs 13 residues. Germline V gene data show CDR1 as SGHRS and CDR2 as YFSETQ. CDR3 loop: CASSLRSSDEQYF. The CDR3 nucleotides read TGCGCCAGCAGCTTGAGATCTTCCGACGAGCAGTACTTC.

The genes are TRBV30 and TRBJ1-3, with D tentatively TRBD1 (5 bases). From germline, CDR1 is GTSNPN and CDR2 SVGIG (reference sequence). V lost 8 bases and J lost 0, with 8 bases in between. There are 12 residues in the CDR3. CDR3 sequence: CAGQGSGNTIYF. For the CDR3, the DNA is TGTGCCGGCCAGGGCTCTGGAAACACCATATATTTT. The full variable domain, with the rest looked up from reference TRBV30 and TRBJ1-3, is SQTIHQWPATLVQPVGSPLSLECTVEGTSNPNLYWYRQAAGRGLQLLFYSVGIGQISSEVPQNLSASRPQDRQFILSSKKLLLSDSGFYLCAGQGSGNTIYFGEGSWLTVV.

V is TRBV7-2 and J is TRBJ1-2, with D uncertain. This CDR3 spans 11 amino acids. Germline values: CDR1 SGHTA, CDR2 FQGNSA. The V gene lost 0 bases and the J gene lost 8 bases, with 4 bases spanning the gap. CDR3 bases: TGTGCCAGCAGCTTAGCAGGCGGCTACACCTTC. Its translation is CASSLAGGYTF.

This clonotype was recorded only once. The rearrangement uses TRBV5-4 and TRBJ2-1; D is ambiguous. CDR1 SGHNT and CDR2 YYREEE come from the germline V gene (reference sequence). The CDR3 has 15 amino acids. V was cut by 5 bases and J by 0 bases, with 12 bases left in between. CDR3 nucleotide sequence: TGTGCCAGCAGTGGTAACGGAGCCTCCTACAATGAGCAGTTCTTC. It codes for CASSGNGASYNEQFF.

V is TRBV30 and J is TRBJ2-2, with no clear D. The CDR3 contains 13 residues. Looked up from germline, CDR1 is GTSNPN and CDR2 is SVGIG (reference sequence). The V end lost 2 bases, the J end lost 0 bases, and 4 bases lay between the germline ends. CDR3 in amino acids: CAWSTPNTGELFF. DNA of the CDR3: TGTGCCTGGAGTACACCGAACACCGGGGAGCTGTTTTTT.

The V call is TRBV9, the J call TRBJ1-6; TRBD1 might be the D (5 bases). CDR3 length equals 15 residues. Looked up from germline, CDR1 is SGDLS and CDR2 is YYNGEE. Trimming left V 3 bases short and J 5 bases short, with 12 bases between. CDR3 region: CASSADTGNNSPLHF. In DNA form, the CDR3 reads TGTGCCAGCAGCGCGGACACTGGAAATAATTCACCCCTCCACTTT.

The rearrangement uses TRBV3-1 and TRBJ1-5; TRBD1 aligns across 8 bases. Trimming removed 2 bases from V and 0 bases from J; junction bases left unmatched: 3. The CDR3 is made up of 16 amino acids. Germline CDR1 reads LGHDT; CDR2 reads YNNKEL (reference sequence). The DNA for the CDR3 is TGTGCCAGCAGCCAAACAGGGGGGCATAGCAATCAGCCCCAGCATTTT. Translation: CASSQTGGHSNQPQHF.

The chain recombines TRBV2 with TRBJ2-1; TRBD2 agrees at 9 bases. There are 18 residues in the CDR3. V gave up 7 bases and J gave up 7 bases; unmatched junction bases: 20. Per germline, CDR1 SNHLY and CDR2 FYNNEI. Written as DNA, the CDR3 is TGTGCCAGCACCCCAAGCCCCCCTAGCGGGGCGGGCTGGAATGAGCAGTTCTTC. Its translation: CASTPSPPSGAGWNEQFF.